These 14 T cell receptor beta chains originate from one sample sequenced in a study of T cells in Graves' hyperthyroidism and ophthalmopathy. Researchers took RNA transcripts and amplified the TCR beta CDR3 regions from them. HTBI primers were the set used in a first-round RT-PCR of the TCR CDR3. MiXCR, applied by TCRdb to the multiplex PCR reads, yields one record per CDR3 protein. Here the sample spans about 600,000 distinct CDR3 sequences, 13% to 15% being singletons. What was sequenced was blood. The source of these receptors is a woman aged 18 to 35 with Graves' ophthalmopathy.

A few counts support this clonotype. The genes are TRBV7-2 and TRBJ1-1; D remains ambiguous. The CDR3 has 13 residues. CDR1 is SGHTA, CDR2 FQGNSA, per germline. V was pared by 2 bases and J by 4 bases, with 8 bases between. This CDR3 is CASSLWGSTEAFF. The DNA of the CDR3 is TGTGCCAGCAGCTTATGGGGATCCACTGAAGCTTTCTTT.

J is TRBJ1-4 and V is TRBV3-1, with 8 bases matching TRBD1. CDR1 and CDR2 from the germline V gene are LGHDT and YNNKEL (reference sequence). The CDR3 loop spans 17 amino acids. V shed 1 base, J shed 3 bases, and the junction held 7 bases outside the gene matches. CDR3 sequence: CASSQAGQGGSNEKLFF. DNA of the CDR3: TGTGCCAGCAGCCAAGCCGGACAGGGAGGGTCTAATGAAAAACTGTTTTTT.

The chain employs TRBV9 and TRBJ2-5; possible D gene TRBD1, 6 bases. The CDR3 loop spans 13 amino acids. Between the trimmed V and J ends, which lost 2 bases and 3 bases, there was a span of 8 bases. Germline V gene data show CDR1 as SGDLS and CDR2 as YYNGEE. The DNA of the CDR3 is TGTGCCAGCAGCGTCGGACAGAAAGAGACCCAGTACTTC. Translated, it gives CASSVGQKETQYF.

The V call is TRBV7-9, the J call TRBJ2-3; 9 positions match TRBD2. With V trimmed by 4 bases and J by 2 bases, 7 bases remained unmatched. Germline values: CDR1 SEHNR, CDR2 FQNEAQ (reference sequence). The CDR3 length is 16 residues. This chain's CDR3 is CASSSASGDLTDTQYF. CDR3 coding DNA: TGTGCCAGCAGCTCCGCTAGCGGGGACCTCACAGATACGCAGTATTTT.

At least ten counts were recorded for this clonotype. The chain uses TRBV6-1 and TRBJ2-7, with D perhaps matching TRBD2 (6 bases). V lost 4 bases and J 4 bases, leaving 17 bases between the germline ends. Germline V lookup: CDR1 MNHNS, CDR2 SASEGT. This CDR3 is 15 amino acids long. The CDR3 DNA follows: TGTGCCAGCAGTGTTACCGGGACTCTCGCTTACGAGCAGTACTTC. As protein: CASSVTGTLAYEQYF.

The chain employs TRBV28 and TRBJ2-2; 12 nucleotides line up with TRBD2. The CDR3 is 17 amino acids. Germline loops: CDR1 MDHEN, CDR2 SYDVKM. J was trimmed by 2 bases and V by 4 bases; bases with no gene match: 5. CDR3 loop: CASSWGLAGINTGELFF. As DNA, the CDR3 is TGTGCCAGCAGTTGGGGACTAGCGGGCATAAACACCGGGGAGCTGTTTTTT. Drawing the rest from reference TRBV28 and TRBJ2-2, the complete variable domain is DVKVTQSSRYLVKRTGEKVFLECVQDMDHENMFWYRQDPGLGLRLIYFSYDVKMKEKGDIPEGYSVSREKKERFSLILESASTNQTSMYLCASSWGLAGINTGELFFGEGSRLTVL.

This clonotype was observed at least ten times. The CDR3 spells CASSFSQALDQPQHF. In DNA, the CDR3 is TGTGCCAGCAGTTTCTCCCAGGCTCTGGATCAGCCCCAGCATTTT. V gene TRBV6-1 combines with J gene TRBJ1-5; D gene ambiguous. The V end lost 5 bases, the J end lost 5 bases, and 16 bases lay between the germline ends. This CDR3 has 15 residues. Per germline, CDR1 MNHNS and CDR2 SASEGT.

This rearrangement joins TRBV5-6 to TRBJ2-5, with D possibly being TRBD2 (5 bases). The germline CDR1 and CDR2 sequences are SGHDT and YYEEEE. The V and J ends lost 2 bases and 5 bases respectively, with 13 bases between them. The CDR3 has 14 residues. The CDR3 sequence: CASSLFGRRETQYF. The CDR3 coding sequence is TGTGCCAGCAGCTTATTCGGACGGAGGGAGACCCAGTACTTC.

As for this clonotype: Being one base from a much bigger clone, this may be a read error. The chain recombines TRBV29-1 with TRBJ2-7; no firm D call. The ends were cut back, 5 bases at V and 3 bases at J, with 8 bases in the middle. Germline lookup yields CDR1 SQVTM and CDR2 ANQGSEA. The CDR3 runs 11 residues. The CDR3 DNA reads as TGCAGCGTTAGAAGCGTCTACGAGCAGTACTTC. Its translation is CSVRSVYEQYF.

CDR3 nucleotides: TGTGCCAGTAGTTTCGACAGGGGCTCTGGAAACACCATATATTTT. This encodes CASSFDRGSGNTIYF. The chain joins TRBV19 to TRBJ1-3; 8 bases are shared with TRBD1. V trimming: 5 bases; J trimming: 0 bases; junction bases outside the gene matches: 3. Germline CDR1 is LNHDA and CDR2 is SQIVND (reference sequence). The CDR3 is made up of 15 amino acids.

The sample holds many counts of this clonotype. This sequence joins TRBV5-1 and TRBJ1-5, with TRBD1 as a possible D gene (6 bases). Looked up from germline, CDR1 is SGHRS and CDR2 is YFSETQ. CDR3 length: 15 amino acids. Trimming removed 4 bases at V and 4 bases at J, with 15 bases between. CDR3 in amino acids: CASSQAGTRNQPQHF. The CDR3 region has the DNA TGCGCCAGCAGCCAAGCCGGGACACGGAATCAGCCCCAGCATTTT. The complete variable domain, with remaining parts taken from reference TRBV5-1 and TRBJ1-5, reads KAGVTQTPRYLIKTRGQQVTLSCSPISGHRSVSWYQQTPGQGLQFLFEYFSETQRNKGNFPGRFSGRQFSNSRSEMNVSTLELGDSALYLCASSQAGTRNQPQHFGDGTRLSIL.

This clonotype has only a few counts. The CDR3 sequence is CASSMRTNYGYTF. In DNA form, the CDR3 reads TGTGCCAGTAGTATGCGGACAAACTATGGCTACACCTTC. The V gene is TRBV19, the J gene TRBJ1-2, with a weak D call TRBD1 (5 bases). This CDR3 has 13 amino acids. Germline loops: CDR1 LNHDA, CDR2 SQIVND (reference sequence). V was pared by 3 bases and J by 2 bases, with 7 bases between.

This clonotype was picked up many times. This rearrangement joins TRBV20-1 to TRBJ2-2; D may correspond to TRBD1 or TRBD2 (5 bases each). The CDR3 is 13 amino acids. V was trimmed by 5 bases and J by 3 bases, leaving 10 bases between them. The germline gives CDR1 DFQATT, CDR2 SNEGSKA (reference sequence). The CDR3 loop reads CSAPGTHTGELFF. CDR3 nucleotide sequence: TGCAGTGCTCCCGGGACCCACACCGGGGAGCTGTTTTTT.

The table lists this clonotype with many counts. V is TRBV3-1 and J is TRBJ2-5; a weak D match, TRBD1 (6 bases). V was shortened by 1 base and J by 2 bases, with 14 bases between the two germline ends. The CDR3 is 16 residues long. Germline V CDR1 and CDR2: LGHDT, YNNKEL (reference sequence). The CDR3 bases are TGTGCCAGCAGCCAAGTAAGGGGACAAGGGCAAGAGACCCAGTACTTC. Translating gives CASSQVRGQGQETQYF.